This T cell receptor (beta chain) was captured in a study of cytomegalovirus exposure and HLA in healthy donors. Study at large: In an early release, HLA-typed donors contributed about 80 million unique TCR sequences. There were fewer than 500 genotyped donors. Of these, roughly 82% fell in the genetic ancestry cluster associated with self-reported Caucasian donors.

The CDR3 runs 14 residues. V lost 5 bases and J 5 bases, leaving 13 bases between the germline ends. Germline V gene lookup returns CDR1 MNHEY and CDR2 SVGAGI. PCR amplification relied on 60 Vbeta primers (plus 13 Jbeta primers). Sequencing was performed with immunoSEQ multiplex PCR; in TCRdb, only in-frame clones are kept and a portion is missing. Of 180,000 or so clones in the sample, 60% to 80% were seen once. The clonotype comes from a female donor in good health and CMV-seronegative. The sequencing sample was made of PBMCs. This chain links TRBV6-5 with TRBJ2-1; tentatively, D is TRBD2 (6 bases). The CDR3 here is CASSRLVLDNEQFF. The CDR3 DNA reads TGTGCCAGCAGTCGACTAGTTCTTGACAATGAGCAGTTCTTC.